This is a list of T cell receptor beta chains from one sample in a study of T-cell reconstitution after alpha-beta-depleted transplantation in children. TCRdb ran MiXCR on the PCR reads and lists one entry per CDR3 protein. The repertoire consists of about 460,000 distinct CDR3 sequences, with roughly a tenth occurring once and the leading ten covering just over 2%. Source: PBMCs, taken before TCRalphabeta/CD19-depleted stem cell transplant. Receptors originate from a child between 2 and 9 years old with inherited bone marrow failure, due to receive a stem cell transplant. The CDR3 runs from the conserved cysteine through the conserved F or W. A D gene is named only where the DNA matches it firmly. Size is stated for part of the rows, as once, few or many counts, or as a class when the clone is expanded.

>TRBD2|TRBV12-5|TRBJ2-2|17|-
TGTGCTAGTGGTTTTGGACTAGCGGGAGGGCCCACCGGGGAGCTGTTTTTT
CASGFGLAGGPTGELFF
>TRBD1|TRBV7-2|TRBJ1-2|16|few
TGTGCCAGCAGCTTGAATACAGGGGGCAAAGGCTATGGCTACACCTTC
CASSLNTGGKGYGYTF
>TRBD1|TRBV12-3/TRBV12-4|TRBJ2-7|12|many
TGTGCCAGCAGGGGACAGTACTACGAGCAGTACTTC
CASRGQYYEQYF
>TRBD1|TRBV7-2|TRBJ2-7|15|many
TGTGCCAGCAGAGTCACAGGGGAGAGCTCCTACGAGCAGTACTTC
CASRVTGESSYEQYF
>-|TRBV19|TRBJ2-7|13|many
TGTGCCAGTAGCGAGGGGTACTCCTACGAGCAGTACTTC
CASSEGYSYEQYF
>TRBD2|TRBV27|TRBJ2-7|14|-
TGTGCCAGCAGCCAGTCCGGGGGGAGGGGTGAGCAGTACTTC
CASSQSGGRGEQYF
>-|TRBV4-3|TRBJ2-7|14|few
TGCGCCAGCAGCCATGCGCGTTGGAAAGGGCGTGCGTACTTC
CASSHARWKGRAYF
>TRBD2|TRBV7-9|TRBJ2-7|15|many
TGTGCCAGCAGCTTACCACCAGCGGGAGCCCGCGAGCAGTACTTC
CASSLPPAGAREQYF
>-|TRBV4-3|TRBJ2-1|17|many
TGCGCCAGCAGCCAAGCCCCGGACGGGAGTATCAGTAATGAGCAGTTCTTC
CASSQAPDGSISNEQFF
>-|TRBV5-1|TRBJ2-1|12|many
TGCGCCAGCAGCTTTATAAACAATGAGCAGTTCTTC
CASSFINNEQFF
>-|TRBV12-3/TRBV12-4|TRBJ2-7|13|many
TGTGCCAGCAGTTGGGGGGGCGCCTACGAGCAGTACTTC
CASSWGGAYEQYF
>TRBD1|TRBV6-5|TRBJ2-7|15|many
TGTGCCAGCAGTTACCCCGGACAGGGAGTCTACGAGCAGTACTTC
CASSYPGQGVYEQYF
>-|TRBV18|TRBJ1-2|13|many
TGTGCCAGCTCACCGCGCCGGGTCGGTGGCTACACCTTC
CASSPRRVGGYTF
>-|TRBV28|TRBJ1-4|13|-
TGTGCCAGCAGTTGGGGTGGAGGGGAAAAACTGTTTTTT
CASSWGGGEKLFF
>TRBD2|TRBV6-1|TRBJ2-7|15|few
TGTGCCAGCAGTGATGGGCCTAGCGGATCCTACGAGCAGTACTTC
CASSDGPSGSYEQYF
>TRBD1|TRBV9|TRBJ1-2|13|many
TGTGCCAGCAGCCACGACAGGGGTTATGGCTACACCTTC
CASSHDRGYGYTF
>-|TRBV20-1|TRBJ1-2|14|many
TGCAGTGCTAGAGATCAAACAGGGCCTTATGGCTACACCTTC
CSARDQTGPYGYTF
>-|TRBV7-8|TRBJ1-6|15|-
TGTGCCAGCAGCTCCCGAGCAGGGCGCAATTCACCCCTCCACTTT
CASSSRAGRNSPLHF
>-|TRBV29-1|TRBJ2-2|12|many
TGCAGCGTTGCTGCATTTCAGGGGGAGCTGTTTTTT
CSVAAFQGELFF
>-|TRBV4-1|TRBJ2-7|11|-
TGCGCCAGCAGCCAAGCGGGGATACAGTACTTC
CASSQAGIQYF
>-|TRBV3-1|TRBJ2-7|12|many
TGTGCCAGCAGCCAAGTGGGCGACGAGCAGTACTTC
CASSQVGDEQYF
>-|TRBV5-1|TRBJ1-4|13|-
TGCGCCAGCAGCTCCGGGACTAATGAAAAACTGTTTTTT
CASSSGTNEKLFF
>-|TRBV30|TRBJ1-2|13|few
TGTGCCTGGGTACAGAGGGAAACCTATGGCTACACCTTC
CAWVQRETYGYTF
>TRBD2|TRBV7-8|TRBJ2-7|15|many
TGTGCCAGCAGCCATATAGCGGGAGGATACTACGAGCAGTACTTC
CASSHIAGGYYEQYF
>-|TRBV12-3/TRBV12-4|TRBJ2-1|14|many
TGTGCCAGCAGCCCGGGGTTCATTTACAATGAGCAGTTCTTC
CASSPGFIYNEQFF
>-|TRBV7-2|TRBJ2-6|15|few
TGTGCCAGCAGCTCTATGTGGGCTGGGGCCAACGTCCTGACTTTC
CASSSMWAGANVLTF
>TRBD2|TRBV16|TRBJ2-1|14|-
TGTGCCAGCAGCCCTTTTCCTAGCGGCAATGAGCAGTTCTTC
CASSPFPSGNEQFF
>-|TRBV25-1|TRBJ2-7|14|many
TGTGCCAGCAGTGAAACAGGGAGCTCCTACGAGCAGTACTTC
CASSETGSSYEQYF
>-|TRBV12-3/TRBV12-4|TRBJ1-1|13|few
TGTGCCAGCAGTTTAGAGACAGTCACTGAAGCTTTCTTT
CASSLETVTEAFF
>-|TRBV5-1|TRBJ2-1|14|many
TGCGCCAGCAGCTTGAGACTTCTTTGGAATGAGCAGTTCTTC
CASSLRLLWNEQFF
>TRBD2|TRBV5-1|TRBJ2-7|16|many
TGCGCCAGCAGCTTGGAACTAGCGGGAGGTATTTACGAGCAGTACTTC
CASSLELAGGIYEQYF
>TRBD2|TRBV4-3|TRBJ2-1|15|many
TGCGCCAGCAGCCCGCGCGGGGGACCCTACAATGAGCAGTTCTTC
CASSPRGGPYNEQFF
>-|TRBV4-2|TRBJ2-7|18|-
TGTGCCAGCAGCCAACCAGTCACCACTTTAAGAGGGAGCTACGAGCAGTACTTC
CASSQPVTTLRGSYEQYF
>-|TRBV12-3/TRBV12-4|TRBJ2-1|15|many
TGTGCCAGCAGTTTCTCTGGAAGGACCTACAATGAGCAGTTCTTC
CASSFSGRTYNEQFF
>-|TRBV28|TRBJ1-6|15|many
TGTGCCAGCAGTTTAGTAGCAGGGGCGGAATCACCCCTCCACTTT
CASSLVAGAESPLHF
>TRBD1|TRBV4-1|TRBJ1-2|14|-
TGCGCCAGCAGCCAAGACAGGGGAGGGGGCGGCTACACCTTC
CASSQDRGGGGYTF
>-|TRBV7-8|TRBJ2-7|13|many
TGTGCCAGCAGCTTATTCGGGATCTCCGAGCAGTACTTC
CASSLFGISEQYF
>TRBD2|TRBV29-1|TRBJ2-5|12|few
TGCAGCGTCACTAGCGGGAGGGAGACCCAGTACTTC
CSVTSGRETQYF
>-|TRBV2|TRBJ2-7|10|-
TGTGCCAGCAGTGACTTGGAGCAGTACTTC
CASSDLEQYF
>TRBD2|TRBV20-1|TRBJ2-1|16|many
TGCAGTGCTACGCTTATGACGGGAGGGCGATACAATGAGCAGTTCTTC
CSATLMTGGRYNEQFF
>TRBD1|TRBV6-2/TRBV6-3|TRBJ2-2|15|few
TGTGCCAGCAGCGAGGGACAGGGGGGGACCGGGGAGCTGTTTTTT
CASSEGQGGTGELFF
>-|TRBV4-3|TRBJ1-2|17|many
TGCGCCAGCAGCCAAGATTATCGGGCGCAGGCTATTAATGGCTACACCTTC
CASSQDYRAQAINGYTF